This T cell receptor beta chain was captured by sequencing in a study of shared clonotypes between healthy human individuals. Study as a whole: CD4 naive and CD4 memory each took three plates per donor, while CD8 naive took two and CD8 memory one.

V was pared by 3 bases and J by 0 bases, with 12 bases between. The CDR3 has 16 amino acids. CDR1 is MNHEY, CDR2 SMNVEV, per germline (reference sequence). Repertoires were generated with immunoSEQ multiplex PCR, while TCRdb's copy carries only in-frame clones and drops some. The sample includes about 580,000 clones, 98% of them seen just once. Naive CD8 cells comprised CD45RO-negative, CCR7-positively selected cells, excluding terminally differentiated effector memory CD45RA+ cells. The sequenced material came from naive CD8+ T cells sorted from blood. The sequence was collected from a man aged 25 to 45 in good health. V is TRBV27 and J is TRBJ2-1; D possibly uses TRBD1 or TRBD2 (6 bases each). CDR3 DNA: TGTGCCAGCAGTTTTGGGGGGCTTAGCTCCTACAATGAGCAGTTCTTC. This sequence encodes CASSFGGLSSYNEQFF.